What follows is one T cell receptor (beta chain) and its context. This clonotype was seen at least ten times. This receptor's antigen is unknown. Base qualities are not recorded, but no much larger clone differs from it by a single base. To synthesize cDNA, template-switch 5'RACE was performed with a primer carrying a 10-nucleotide random unique molecular identifier so that each TCR transcript was tagged. Every sequencing run yielded over 190 million TCR-beta sequences covering 15-18 subjects. The RNeasy kit was used for extraction of total RNA. Using the KAPA Real-time Library Amplification kit, TCR-beta VDJ regions were amplified with primers for the TCR constant region and the 5'RACE anchor. A first PCR added sample indexes and Illumina adaptors, after which a second PCR increased the library yield. After Ampure bead purification, the TCR product of roughly 650 bp was size-selected on a 2% E-gel SizeSelection system. Library quality was checked on a Bioanalyzer, concentration was measured with Qubit, and libraries were quantified with the Kapa Library Quantification kit before pooling. An Illumina HiSeq 2500 was used to sequence the libraries paired-end at 2 x 150 bp. To increase sequence diversity, roughly 24-32% phiX was spiked into each library pool. The original pipeline was this. The UMI-based MiGEC pipeline processed quality-filtered reads and removed over 85% of raw TCR sequences during error correction. VDJ genes were aligned to IMGT germline references, and each clonotype was defined by a unique CDR3 amino acid sequence together with V-J genes. Clonal expansion, Shannon diversity and CDR3 relatedness were evaluated with VDJtools (CalcPairwiseDistances, ClusterSamples), while phylogenetic trees were built in CLCbio workbench. Clones with at least 8 unique UMIs were defined as expanded, with this threshold being based on coefficient-of-variation modelling across technical triplicates. TCRdb's own reprocessing of the public reads used fastp at Q25 and MiXCR and kept productive beta chains. Every distinct CDR3 protein forms one entry, paired with its most common genes and DNA. The V and J calls come from TCRdb's annotation, not from the publication. In this sample the table shows 55,000 to 70,000 distinct CDR3 sequences, 3.2% of which occur a single time. The leading ten clones occupy about 5% of the sample.

This record comes from a study of neurological immune-mediated disorders (dated by TCRdb to about 2019). As for the study more broadly: Among the approximately 35 multiple sclerosis patients, approximately 31 had relapsing-remitting MS and 3 had secondary progressive MS. Longitudinal samples, technical triplicates and paired sorted CD4+ and CD8+ T-cell subsets, alongside PBMC samples, were included among the approximately 99 TCR-beta libraries. The study compared peripheral blood TCR-beta repertoires of HTLV-I-associated myelopathy (HAM/TSP) patients, multiple sclerosis patients and healthy controls using UMI-based sequencing. Of the approximately 70 subjects in the cohort, around 14 were HAM/TSP patients, around 34 were multiple sclerosis patients, and some 20 were healthy controls.

The junction carries 25 bases between V and J, which are trimmed by 3 bases and 8 bases respectively. Sequences DFQATT (CDR1) and SNEGSKA (CDR2) are obtained from the germline V gene (reference sequence). From its cysteine to its phenylalanine, the CDR3 spans 16 amino acids. Just the 48-base CDR3 DNA is kept, in frame starting at base 1. For unsorted PBMC libraries, 2 million PBMCs were used after storage in RNAlater at -80 degrees C until RNA extraction. The multiple sclerosis patients were enrolled in a US clinical protocol that used magnetic resonance imaging to evaluate disease progression. Peripheral blood underwent Ficoll-Hypaque density gradient centrifugation to isolate PBMCs, which were then cryopreserved in liquid nitrogen. Results the study describes overall, beyond this receptor: No association of the MS cluster with clinical or MRI features was observed, and the need for larger cohorts was stated by the authors. In phylogenetic analysis, the repertoires of 18 of 34 MS patients grouped into a cluster of related CDR3 sequences, which suggests a possible signature at the repertoire level. TCR clonal expansion was highest in HAM/TSP patients and lowest in MS patients, with MS patients falling below even healthy controls. Expanded clones from different subjects shared no identical CDR3 amino acid sequences, which suggests that TCR-beta repertoires were private in all groups.

The TCR sequence derives from a woman aged 45-65 years with multiple sclerosis. Sequencing was done on a sample of PBMCs. The chain is assembled from TRBV20-1 and TRBJ1-2, with the D gene too uncertain to name. The encoded CDR3 is CSASPTVGRRPWGYTF. The DNA reads as follows: TGCAGTGCTAGTCCTACAGTCGGACGCCGGCCTTGGGGCTACACCTTC.